Presented here are 3 T cell receptor beta chains from one specimen sequenced in a study of T cell responses to AZD1222 COVID-19 vaccine. Method: immunoSEQ multiplex PCR; TCRdb's copy keeps in-frame clones and lacks some. The data show around 160,000 clones, with 75% to 85% seen just once and about 4% held by the top ten. The starting material was peripheral blood, obtained on day 0 of MenACWY control vaccination. These receptor sequences come from an adult in good health.

The CDR3 loop reads CAIQPVPSYNEQFF. CDR3 DNA sequence: TGTGCCATACAGCCAGTCCCCTCCTACAATGAGCAGTTCTTC. The chain joins TRBV21-1 to TRBJ2-1; the DNA was not compared with TRBD1, the D call given in the table. TRBV21-1 is a known pseudogene. CDR3 size: 14 residues.

This clone was observed a few times. Other DNA sequences in the sample encode the same CDR3. The genes are TRBV3-1 (or the pseudogene TRBV3-2) and TRBJ2-7, with TRBD1 matching over 11 bases. CDR1 and CDR2 (germline): LGHDT, YNNKEL (reference sequence). J lost 1 base, V lost 4 bases, and 3 bases had no gene match. This CDR3 has 15 amino acids. This CDR3 reads CASSLGTGGSYEQYF. CDR3 nucleotide sequence: TGTGCCAGCAGCCTCGGGACAGGGGGATCCTACGAGCAGTACTTC.

This chain connects TRBV2 to TRBJ1-6, with a weak D call TRBD1 (5 bases). Trimming left V 6 bases short and J 4 bases short, with 16 bases between. Germline CDR1 SNHLY, CDR2 FYNNEI. The length of the CDR3 is 16 residues. This CDR3 reads CASREEGSRYNSPLHF. CDR3 bases: TGTGCCAGCAGGGAGGAGGGGTCTAGGTATAATTCACCCCTCCACTTT.